Here is one T cell receptor beta chain with its context. Naive-designated CD8 cells lacked CD45RO, were positively enriched for CCR7, and omitted terminally differentiated effector memory CD45RA+ cells. Original processing notes: Junction-only sequences produced by ImmunoSEQ had no quality scores, so filtering differed. Repertoires were generated with immunoSEQ multiplex PCR, while TCRdb's copy carries only in-frame clones and drops some. For V, J and clone size, that table is used; D and trimming come from the DNA. The table includes under 850,000 clones, about 91% detected once. The source of the sample is a study of shared clonotypes between healthy human individuals. The sequencing input was naive CD8+ T cells sorted from blood. The receptor was isolated from a man in his thirties or forties in good health.

This CDR3 is CASSERQILAGNTIYF. In DNA form, the CDR3 reads TGTGCCAGCAGTGAAAGACAGATTCTGGCTGGAAACACCATATATTTT. The chain joins TRBV6-1 to TRBJ1-3; the D gene is possibly TRBD1 (5 bases). CDR3 length equals 16 residues. V lost 2 bases and J 2 bases, leaving 13 bases between the germline ends. In germline, CDR1 is MNHNS, CDR2 SASEGT.